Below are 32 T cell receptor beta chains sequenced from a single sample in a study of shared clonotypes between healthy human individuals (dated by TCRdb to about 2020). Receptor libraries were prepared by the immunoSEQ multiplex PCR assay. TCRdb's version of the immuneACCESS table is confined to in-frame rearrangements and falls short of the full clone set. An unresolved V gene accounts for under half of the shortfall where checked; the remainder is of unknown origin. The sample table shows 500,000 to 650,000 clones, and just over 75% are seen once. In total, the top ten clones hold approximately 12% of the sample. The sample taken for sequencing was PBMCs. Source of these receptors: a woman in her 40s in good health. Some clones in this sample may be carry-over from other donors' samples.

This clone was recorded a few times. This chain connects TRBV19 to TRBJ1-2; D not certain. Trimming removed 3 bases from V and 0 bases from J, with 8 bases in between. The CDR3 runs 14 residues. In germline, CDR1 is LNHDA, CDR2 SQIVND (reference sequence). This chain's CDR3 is CASSILQSNYGYTF. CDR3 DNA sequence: TGTGCCAGTAGTATTCTACAGTCTAACTATGGCTACACCTTC.

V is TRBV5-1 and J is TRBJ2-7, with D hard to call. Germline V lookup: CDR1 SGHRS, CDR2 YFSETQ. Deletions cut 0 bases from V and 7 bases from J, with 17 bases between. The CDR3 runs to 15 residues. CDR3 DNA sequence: TGCGCCAGCAGCTTGGAAGGCAGGCCGCTGGAAGAGCAGTACTTC. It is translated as CASSLEGRPLEEQYF.

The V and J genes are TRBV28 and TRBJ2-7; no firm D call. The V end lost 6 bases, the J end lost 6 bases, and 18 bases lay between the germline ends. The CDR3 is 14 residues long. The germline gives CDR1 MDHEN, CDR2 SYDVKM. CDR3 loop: CASSLPNPVGEQYF. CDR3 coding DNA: TGTGCCAGCAGCCTACCAAACCCAGTGGGCGAGCAGTACTTC. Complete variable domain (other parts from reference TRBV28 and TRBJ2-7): DVKVTQSSRYLVKRTGEKVFLECVQDMDHENMFWYRQDPGLGLRLIYFSYDVKMKEKGDIPEGYSVSREKKERFSLILESASTNQTSMYLCASSLPNPVGEQYFGPGTRLTVT.

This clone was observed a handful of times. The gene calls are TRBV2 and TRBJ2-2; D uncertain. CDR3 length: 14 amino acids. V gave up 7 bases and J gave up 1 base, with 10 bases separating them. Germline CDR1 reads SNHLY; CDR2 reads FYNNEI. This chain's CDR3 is CASNALKNTGELFF. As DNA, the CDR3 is TGTGCCAGCAATGCCTTGAAGAACACCGGGGAGCTGTTTTTT.

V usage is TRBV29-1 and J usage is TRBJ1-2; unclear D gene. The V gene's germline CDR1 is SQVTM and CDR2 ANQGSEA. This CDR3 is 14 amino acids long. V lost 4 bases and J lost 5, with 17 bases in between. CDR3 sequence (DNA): TGCAGCGTTGTTGGTGAGGAATTGCGGTATGGCTACACCTTC. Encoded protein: CSVVGEELRYGYTF.

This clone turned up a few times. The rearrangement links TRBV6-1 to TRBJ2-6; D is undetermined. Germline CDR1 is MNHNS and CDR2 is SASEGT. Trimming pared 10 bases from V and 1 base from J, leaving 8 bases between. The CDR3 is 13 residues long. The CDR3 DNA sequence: TGTGCCACCCGGAGTTCTGGGGCCAACGTCCTGACTTTC. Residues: CATRSSGANVLTF.

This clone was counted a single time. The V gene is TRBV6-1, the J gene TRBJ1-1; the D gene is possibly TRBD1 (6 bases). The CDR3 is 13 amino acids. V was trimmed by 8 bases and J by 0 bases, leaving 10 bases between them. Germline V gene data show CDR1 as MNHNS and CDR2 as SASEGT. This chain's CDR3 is CASGGQMNTEAFF. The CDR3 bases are TGTGCCAGCGGAGGACAGATGAACACTGAAGCTTTCTTT.

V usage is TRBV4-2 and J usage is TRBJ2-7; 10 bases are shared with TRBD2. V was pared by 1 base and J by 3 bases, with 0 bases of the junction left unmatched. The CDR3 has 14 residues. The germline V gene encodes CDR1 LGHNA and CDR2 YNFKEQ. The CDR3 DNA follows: TGTGCCAGCAGCCAAGGGACTAGCGGCTACGAGCAGTACTTC. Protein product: CASSQGTSGYEQYF.

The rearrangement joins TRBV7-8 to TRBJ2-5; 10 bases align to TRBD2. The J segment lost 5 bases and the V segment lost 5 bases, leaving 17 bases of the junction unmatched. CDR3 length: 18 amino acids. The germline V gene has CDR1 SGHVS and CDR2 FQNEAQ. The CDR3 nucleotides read TGTGCCAGCAGCCGAACAGGGACTAGCGTCCTTATAGGGGAGACCCAGTACTTC. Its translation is CASSRTGTSVLIGETQYF.

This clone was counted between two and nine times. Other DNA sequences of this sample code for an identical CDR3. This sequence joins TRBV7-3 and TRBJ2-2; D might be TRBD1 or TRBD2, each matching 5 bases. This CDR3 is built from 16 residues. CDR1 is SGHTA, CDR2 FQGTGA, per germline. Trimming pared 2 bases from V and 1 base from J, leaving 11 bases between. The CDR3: CASSLLPGQNTGELFF. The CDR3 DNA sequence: TGTGCCAGCAGCTTACTTCCGGGGCAGAACACCGGGGAGCTGTTTTTT.

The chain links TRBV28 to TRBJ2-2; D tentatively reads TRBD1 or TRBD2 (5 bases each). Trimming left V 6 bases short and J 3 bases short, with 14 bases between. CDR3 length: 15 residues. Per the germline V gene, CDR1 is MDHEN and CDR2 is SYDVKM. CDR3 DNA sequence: TGTGCCAGCAGGGGGGACCTCGGCGACACCGGGGAGCTGTTTTTT. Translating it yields CASRGDLGDTGELFF.

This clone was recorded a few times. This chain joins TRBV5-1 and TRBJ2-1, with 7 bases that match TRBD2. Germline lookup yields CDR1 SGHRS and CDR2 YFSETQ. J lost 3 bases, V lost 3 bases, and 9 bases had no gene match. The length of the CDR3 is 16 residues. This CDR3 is CASSSKGGGSYNEQFF. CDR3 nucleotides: TGCGCCAGCAGCTCCAAGGGTGGCGGGAGCTACAATGAGCAGTTCTTC. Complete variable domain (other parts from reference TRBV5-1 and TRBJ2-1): KAGVTQTPRYLIKTRGQQVTLSCSPISGHRSVSWYQQTPGQGLQFLFEYFSETQRNKGNFPGRFSGRQFSNSRSEMNVSTLELGDSALYLCASSSKGGGSYNEQFFGPGTRLTVL.

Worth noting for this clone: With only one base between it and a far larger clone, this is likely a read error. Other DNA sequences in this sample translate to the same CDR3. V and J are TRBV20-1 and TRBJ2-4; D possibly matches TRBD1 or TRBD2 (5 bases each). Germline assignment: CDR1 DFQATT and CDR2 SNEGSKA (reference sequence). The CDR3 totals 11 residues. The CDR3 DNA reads TGCAGCGCCAGGTCCGGGACCATTCAGTACTTC. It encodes CSARSGTIQYF.

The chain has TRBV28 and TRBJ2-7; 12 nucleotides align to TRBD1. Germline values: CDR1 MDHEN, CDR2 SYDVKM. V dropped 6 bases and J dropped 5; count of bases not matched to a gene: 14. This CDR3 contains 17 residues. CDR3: CASSDLPGQGAWDEQYF. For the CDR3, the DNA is TGTGCCAGCAGCGACCTGCCGGGACAGGGGGCCTGGGACGAGCAGTACTTC.

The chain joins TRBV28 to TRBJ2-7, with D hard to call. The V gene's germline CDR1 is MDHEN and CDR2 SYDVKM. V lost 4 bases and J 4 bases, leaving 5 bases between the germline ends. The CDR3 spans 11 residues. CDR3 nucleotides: TGTGCCAGCAGTTCGGATTACGAGCAGTACTTC. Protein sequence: CASSSDYEQYF.

Written as DNA, the CDR3 is TGTGCCAGCAGCTTCCGGGCCGCCCAGTACTTC. Translated, it gives CASSFRAAQYF. The V and J genes are TRBV5-6 and TRBJ2-5; D not certain. Germline V gene lookup returns CDR1 SGHDT and CDR2 YYEEEE. The CDR3 covers 11 residues. V lost 2 bases to trimming and J lost 9 bases, with 8 bases between them. The whole variable domain, remainder taken from reference TRBV5-6 and TRBJ2-5, is DAGVTQSPTHLIKTRGQQVTLRCSPKSGHDTVSWYQQALGQGPQFIFQYYEEEERQRGNFPDRFSGHQFPNYSSELNVNALLLGDSALYLCASSFRAAQYFGPGTRLLVL.

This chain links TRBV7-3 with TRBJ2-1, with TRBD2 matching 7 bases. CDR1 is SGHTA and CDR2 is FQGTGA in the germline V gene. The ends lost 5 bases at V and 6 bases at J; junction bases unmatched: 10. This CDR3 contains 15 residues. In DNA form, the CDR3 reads TGTGCCAGCAGCCTAAGCGGGATGACTAGCAATGAGCAGTTCTTC. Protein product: CASSLSGMTSNEQFF.

DNA for the CDR3: TGCAGCGTTGAGTATTGGCAGGGGGCCAGCGAGCAGTACTTC. Its protein product is CSVEYWQGASEQYF. The chain is built from TRBV29-1 and TRBJ2-7, with 8 bases lining up with TRBD1. The CDR3 runs 14 residues. Trimming cost V 3 bases and J 6 bases; bases outside gene matches: 10. Per germline, CDR1 SQVTM and CDR2 ANQGSEA.

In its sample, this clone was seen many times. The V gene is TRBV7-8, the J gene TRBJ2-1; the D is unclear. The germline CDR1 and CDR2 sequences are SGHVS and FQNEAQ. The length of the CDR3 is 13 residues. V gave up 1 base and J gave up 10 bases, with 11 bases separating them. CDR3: CASSLGAPTEQFF. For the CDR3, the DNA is TGTGCCAGCAGCTTAGGGGCTCCGACGGAGCAGTTCTTC.

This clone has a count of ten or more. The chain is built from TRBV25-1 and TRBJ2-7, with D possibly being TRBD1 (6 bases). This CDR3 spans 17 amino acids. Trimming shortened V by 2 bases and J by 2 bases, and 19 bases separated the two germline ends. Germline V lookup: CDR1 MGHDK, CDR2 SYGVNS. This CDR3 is CASSETGTIRGAYEQYF. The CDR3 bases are TGTGCCAGCAGTGAAACAGGGACCATCCGAGGCGCCTACGAGCAGTACTTC.

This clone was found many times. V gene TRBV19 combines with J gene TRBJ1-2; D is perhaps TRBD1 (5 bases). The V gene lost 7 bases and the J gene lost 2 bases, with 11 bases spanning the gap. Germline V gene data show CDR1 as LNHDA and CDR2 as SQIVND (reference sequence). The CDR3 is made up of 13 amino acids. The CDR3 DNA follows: TGTGCCAGTAACTACGGGACGAACTATGGCTACACCTTC. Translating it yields CASNYGTNYGYTF.

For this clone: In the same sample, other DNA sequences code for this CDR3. DNA of the CDR3: TGTGCCAGCAGTGAACAGGGAACAGATACGCAGTATTTT. Encoded protein: CASSEQGTDTQYF. The rearrangement uses TRBV2 and TRBJ2-3; perhaps TRBD1 as D (5 bases). The V gene lost 2 bases and the J gene lost 3 bases, with 6 bases spanning the gap. This CDR3 region has 13 residues. Germline loops: CDR1 SNHLY, CDR2 FYNNEI.

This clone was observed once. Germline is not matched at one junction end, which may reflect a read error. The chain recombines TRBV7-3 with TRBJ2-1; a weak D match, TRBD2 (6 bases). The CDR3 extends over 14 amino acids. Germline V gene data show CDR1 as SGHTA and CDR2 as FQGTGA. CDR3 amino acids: CASSPRDSNNEQFF. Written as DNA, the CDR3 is TGTGCCAGCAGCCCCCGGGACTCCAACAATGAGCAGTTCTTC.

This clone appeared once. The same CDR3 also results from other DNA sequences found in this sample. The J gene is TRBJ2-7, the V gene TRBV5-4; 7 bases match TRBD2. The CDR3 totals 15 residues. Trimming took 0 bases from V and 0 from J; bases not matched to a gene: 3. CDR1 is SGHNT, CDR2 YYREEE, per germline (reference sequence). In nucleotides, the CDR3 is TGTGCCAGCAGCTTGGATCCTAGCGGCTCCTACGAGCAGTACTTC. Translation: CASSLDPSGSYEQYF.

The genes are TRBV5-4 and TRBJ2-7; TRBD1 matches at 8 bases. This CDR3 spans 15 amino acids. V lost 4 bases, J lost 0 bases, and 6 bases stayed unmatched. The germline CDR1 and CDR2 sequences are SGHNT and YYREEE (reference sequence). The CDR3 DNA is TGTGCCAGCAGCCTAGGGACAGGCCCCTCCTACGAGCAGTACTTC. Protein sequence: CASSLGTGPSYEQYF.

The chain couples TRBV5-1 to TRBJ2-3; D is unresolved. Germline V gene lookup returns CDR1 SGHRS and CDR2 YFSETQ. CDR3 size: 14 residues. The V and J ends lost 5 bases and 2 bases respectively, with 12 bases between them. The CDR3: CASRVGEITDTQYF. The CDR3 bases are TGCGCCAGCAGAGTTGGAGAAATCACAGATACGCAGTATTTT.

The DNA for the CDR3 is TGTGCCAGCTCAATAGGACTAGCGACTAGCACAGATACGCAGTATTTT. It translates to CASSIGLATSTDTQYF. This sequence joins TRBV18 and TRBJ2-3, with 9 bases matching TRBD2. Germline values: CDR1 KGHSH, CDR2 LQKENI. After removal of 5 bases from V and 0 bases from J, the junction contained 6 bases not matched to a gene. The CDR3 is 16 residues long. Variable domain in full (rest from reference TRBV18 and TRBJ2-3): NAGVMQNPRHLVRRRGQEARLRCSPMKGHSHVYWYRQLPEEGLKFMVYLQKENIIDESGMPKERFSAEFPKEGPSILRIQQVVRGDSAAYFCASSIGLATSTDTQYFGPGTRLTVL.

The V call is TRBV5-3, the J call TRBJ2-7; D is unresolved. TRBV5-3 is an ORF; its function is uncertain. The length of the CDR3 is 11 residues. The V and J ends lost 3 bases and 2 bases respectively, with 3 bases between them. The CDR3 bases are TGTGCCAGAAGCTCACCCTACGAGCAGTACTTC. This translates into CARSSPYEQYF.

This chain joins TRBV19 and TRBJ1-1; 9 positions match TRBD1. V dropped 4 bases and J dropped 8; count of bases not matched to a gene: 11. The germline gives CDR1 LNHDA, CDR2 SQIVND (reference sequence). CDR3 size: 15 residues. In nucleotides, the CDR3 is TGTGCCAGTAGTACGAGCCCTCTAGGACAGGGGGAAGCTTTCTTT. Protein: CASSTSPLGQGEAFF.

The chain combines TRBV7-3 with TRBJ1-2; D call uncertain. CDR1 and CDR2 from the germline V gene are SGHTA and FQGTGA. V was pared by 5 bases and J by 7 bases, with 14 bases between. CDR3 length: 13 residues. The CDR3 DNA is TGTGCCAGCAGCCCGTCCCCATCGGCTGGCTACACCTTC. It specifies CASSPSPSAGYTF. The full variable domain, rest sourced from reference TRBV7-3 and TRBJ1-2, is GAGVSQTPSNKVTEKGKYVELRCDPISGHTALYWYRQSLGQGPEFLIYFQGTGAADDSGLPNDRFFAVRPEGSVSTLKIQRTERGDSAVYLCASSPSPSAGYTFGSGTRLTVV.

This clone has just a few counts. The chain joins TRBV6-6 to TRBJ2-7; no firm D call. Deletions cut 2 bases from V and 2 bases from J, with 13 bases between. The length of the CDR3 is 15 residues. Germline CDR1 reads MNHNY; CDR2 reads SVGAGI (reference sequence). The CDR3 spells CASSYRADGAYEQYF. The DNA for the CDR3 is TGTGCCAGCAGTTACAGGGCAGATGGGGCCTACGAGCAGTACTTC.

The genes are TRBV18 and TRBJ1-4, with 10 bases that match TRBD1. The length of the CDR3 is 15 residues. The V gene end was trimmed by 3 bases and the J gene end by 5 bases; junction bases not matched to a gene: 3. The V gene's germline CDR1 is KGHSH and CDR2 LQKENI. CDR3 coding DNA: TGTGCCAGCTCACCGCCGGGACAGGGGAATGAAAAACTGTTTTTT. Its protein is CASSPPGQGNEKLFF.